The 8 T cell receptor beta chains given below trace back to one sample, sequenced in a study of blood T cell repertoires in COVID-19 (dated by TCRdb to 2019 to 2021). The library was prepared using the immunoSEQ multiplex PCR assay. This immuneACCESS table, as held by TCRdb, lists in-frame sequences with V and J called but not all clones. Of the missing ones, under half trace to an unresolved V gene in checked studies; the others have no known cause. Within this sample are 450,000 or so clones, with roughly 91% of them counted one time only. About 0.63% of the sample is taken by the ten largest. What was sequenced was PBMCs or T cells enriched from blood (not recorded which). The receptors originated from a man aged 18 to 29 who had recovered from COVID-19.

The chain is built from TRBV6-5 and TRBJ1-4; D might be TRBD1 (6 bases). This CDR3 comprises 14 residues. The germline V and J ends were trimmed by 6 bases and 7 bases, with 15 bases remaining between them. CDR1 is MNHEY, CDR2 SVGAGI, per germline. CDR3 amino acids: CASRDSPRGEKLFF. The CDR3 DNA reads TGTGCCAGCAGGGACAGCCCGAGGGGTGAAAAACTGTTTTTT.

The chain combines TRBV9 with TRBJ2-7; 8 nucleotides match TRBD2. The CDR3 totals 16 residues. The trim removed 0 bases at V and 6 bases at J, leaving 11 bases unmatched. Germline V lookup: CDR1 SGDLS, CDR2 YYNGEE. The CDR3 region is CASSVGAGGSPGEQYF. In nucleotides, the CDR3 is TGTGCCAGCAGCGTAGGGGCGGGAGGTTCTCCAGGCGAGCAGTACTTC.

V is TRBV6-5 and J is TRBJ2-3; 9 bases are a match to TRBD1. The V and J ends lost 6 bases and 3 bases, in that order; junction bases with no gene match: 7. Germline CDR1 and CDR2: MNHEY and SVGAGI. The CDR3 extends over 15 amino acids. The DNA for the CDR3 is TGTGCCAGCAGCGCACAGGGGACAGGGACAGATACGCAGTATTTT. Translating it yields CASSAQGTGTDTQYF.

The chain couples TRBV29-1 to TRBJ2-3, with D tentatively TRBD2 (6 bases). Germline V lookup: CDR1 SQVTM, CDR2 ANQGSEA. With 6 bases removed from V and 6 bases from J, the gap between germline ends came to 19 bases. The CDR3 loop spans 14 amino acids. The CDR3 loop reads CSVAEGGSYDTQYF. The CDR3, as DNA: TGCAGCGTCGCGGAGGGAGGTAGTTATGATACGCAGTATTTT.

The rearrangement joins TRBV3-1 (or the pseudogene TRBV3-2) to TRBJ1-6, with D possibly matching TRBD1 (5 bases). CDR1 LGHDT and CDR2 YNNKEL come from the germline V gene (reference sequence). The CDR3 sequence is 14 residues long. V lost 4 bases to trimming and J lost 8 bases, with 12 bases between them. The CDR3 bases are TGTGCCAGCAGCCTGGTGGGAGGGGATTCACCCCTCCACTTT. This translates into CASSLVGGDSPLHF.

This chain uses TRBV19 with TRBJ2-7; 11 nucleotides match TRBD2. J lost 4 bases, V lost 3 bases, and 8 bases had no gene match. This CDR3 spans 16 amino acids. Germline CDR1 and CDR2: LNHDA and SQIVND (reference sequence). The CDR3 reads CASSMRLAGGAYEQYF. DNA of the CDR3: TGTGCCAGTAGTATGAGGCTAGCGGGAGGTGCTTACGAGCAGTACTTC.

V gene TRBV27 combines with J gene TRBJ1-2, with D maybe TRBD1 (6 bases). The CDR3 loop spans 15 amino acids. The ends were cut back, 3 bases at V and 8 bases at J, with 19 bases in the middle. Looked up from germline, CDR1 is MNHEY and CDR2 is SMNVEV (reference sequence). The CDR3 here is CASSFQGTELGGYTF. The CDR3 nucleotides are TGTGCCAGCAGTTTCCAGGGGACGGAACTTGGGGGCTACACCTTC.

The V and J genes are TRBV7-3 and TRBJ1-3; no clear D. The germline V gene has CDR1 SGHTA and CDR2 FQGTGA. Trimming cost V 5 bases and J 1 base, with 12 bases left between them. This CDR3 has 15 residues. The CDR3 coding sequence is TGTGCCAGCAGCCCTTACGGAGGGTCTGGAAACACCATATATTTT. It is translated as CASSPYGGSGNTIYF.